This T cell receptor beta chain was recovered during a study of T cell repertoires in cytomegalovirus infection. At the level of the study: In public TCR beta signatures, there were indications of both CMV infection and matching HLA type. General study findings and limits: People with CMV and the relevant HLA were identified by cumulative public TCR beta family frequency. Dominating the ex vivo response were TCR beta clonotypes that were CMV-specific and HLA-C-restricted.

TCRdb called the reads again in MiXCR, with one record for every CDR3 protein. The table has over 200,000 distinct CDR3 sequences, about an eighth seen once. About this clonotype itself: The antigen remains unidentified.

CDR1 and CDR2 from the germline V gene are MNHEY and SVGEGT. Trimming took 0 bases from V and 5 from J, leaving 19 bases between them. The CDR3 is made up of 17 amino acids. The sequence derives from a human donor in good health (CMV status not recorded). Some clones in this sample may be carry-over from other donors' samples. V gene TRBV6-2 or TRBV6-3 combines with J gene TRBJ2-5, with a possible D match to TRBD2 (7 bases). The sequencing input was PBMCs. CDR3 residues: CASSYSRDTPGGETQYF. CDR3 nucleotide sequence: TGTGCCAGCAGTTACTCGCGGGACACCCCGGGAGGTGAGACCCAGTACTTC.